The 27 T cell receptor beta chains listed next were all sequenced from one sample in a study of cytomegalovirus exposure and HLA in healthy donors. 60 Vbeta and 13 Jbeta primers were used in PCR. TCRdb keeps only in-frame clones here, not all; method: immunoSEQ multiplex PCR. The sample shows about 190,000 clones, approximately 84% of them seen only once. The sample consisted of PBMCs. The receptors here all came from a woman aged 45-59 years in good health and CMV-seropositive.

This clone was seen only a few times. V and J are TRBV19 and TRBJ2-1, with no clear D. The CDR3 consists of 14 residues. The V gene's germline CDR1 is LNHDA and CDR2 SQIVND (reference sequence). V lost 7 bases and J lost 10, with 20 bases in between. The CDR3 here is CASTSPSAALEQFF. For the CDR3, the DNA is TGTGCCAGTACCTCCCCCTCGGCGGCCCTCGAGCAGTTCTTC.

The chain uses TRBV6-6 and TRBJ1-5; 10 nucleotides align to TRBD1. V shed 6 bases and J 2 bases; nucleotides not matched to a gene: 4. CDR1 MNHNY and CDR2 SVGAGI come from the germline V gene (reference sequence). CDR3 length: 15 residues. CDR3 sequence: CASSPTGGGNQPQHF. For the CDR3, the DNA is TGTGCCAGCAGCCCGACAGGGGGCGGCAATCAGCCCCAGCATTTT.

V and J are TRBV6-5 and TRBJ2-3; possibly TRBD2 for D (5 bases). Trimming pared 5 bases from V and 2 bases from J, leaving 11 bases between. This CDR3 contains 14 residues. Germline CDR1 and CDR2: MNHEY and SVGAGI. Written as DNA, the CDR3 is TGTGCCAGCAGTGATGTTGACTACACAGATACGCAGTATTTT. Translated, it gives CASSDVDYTDTQYF.

J is TRBJ2-7 and V is TRBV9, with D possibly being TRBD2 (7 bases). Looked up from germline, CDR1 is SGDLS and CDR2 is YYNGEE. V was cut by 4 bases and J by 9 bases, with 26 bases left in between. The CDR3 runs to 16 residues. The CDR3 loop reads CASSPQVGGALSGQYF. The CDR3 DNA follows: TGTGCCAGCAGCCCACAAGTAGGGGGGGCCCTAAGCGGGCAGTACTTC. Using reference TRBV9 and TRBJ2-7 for the parts outside the CDR3, the full variable domain is DSGVTQTPKHLITATGQRVTLRCSPRSGDLSVYWYQQSLDQGLQFLIQYYNGEERAKGNILERFSAQQFPDLHSELNLSSLELGDSALYFCASSPQVGGALSGQYFGPGTRLTVT.

This chain joins TRBV7-9 and TRBJ1-4; 9 bases line up with TRBD1. Germline V gene data show CDR1 as SEHNR and CDR2 as FQNEAQ (reference sequence). The length of the CDR3 is 14 residues. With V trimmed by 4 bases and J by 8 bases, 5 bases remained unmatched. CDR3 amino acids: CASSSGTGLEKLFF. The CDR3, as DNA: TGTGCCAGCAGCTCCGGGACAGGGCTCGAAAAACTGTTTTTT.

Remarks on this clone: Other nucleotide sequences from this sample produce the same CDR3. The chain uses TRBV29-1 and TRBJ2-7; 7 nucleotides align to TRBD1. This CDR3 has 13 residues. J gave up 3 bases and V 7 bases, and 9 bases lay outside the gene matches. Germline V CDR1 and CDR2: SQVTM, ANQGSEA. This CDR3 is CSGTSRDSYEQYF. In DNA, the CDR3 is TGCAGCGGGACCTCCCGGGACAGCTACGAGCAGTACTTC.

This rearrangement joins TRBV7-9 to TRBJ2-7; TRBD1 matches 7 bases. With 5 bases clipped from V and 5 bases from J, the junction kept 9 bases outside the gene matches. Germline V gene sequence: CDR1 SEHNR, CDR2 FQNEAQ (reference sequence). This CDR3 comprises 14 residues. CDR3 residues: CASSPTGLRNEQYF. The CDR3 bases are TGTGCCAGCAGCCCGACAGGGTTAAGGAACGAGCAGTACTTC.

The gene calls are TRBV7-9 and TRBJ2-3; possibly TRBD2 for D (6 bases). Germline CDR1 SEHNR, CDR2 FQNEAQ (reference sequence). V lost 1 base, J lost 2 bases, and 7 bases lay in between. The CDR3 is 14 residues long. The CDR3 spells CASSLGGTTDTQYF. The CDR3 nucleotides are TGTGCCAGCAGCTTAGGCGGGACCACAGATACGCAGTATTTT.

V usage is TRBV9 and J usage is TRBJ1-1; 7 nucleotides align to TRBD1. The V and J ends lost 3 bases and 4 bases, in that order; junction bases with no gene match: 6. CDR1 and CDR2 from the germline V gene are SGDLS and YYNGEE. The CDR3 covers 14 residues. The chain's CDR3 is CASSAQGSGTEAFF. The CDR3 nucleotides read TGTGCCAGCAGCGCACAGGGGTCCGGCACTGAAGCTTTCTTT. Filled out from reference TRBV9 and TRBJ1-1, the complete variable domain reads DSGVTQTPKHLITATGQRVTLRCSPRSGDLSVYWYQQSLDQGLQFLIQYYNGEERAKGNILERFSAQQFPDLHSELNLSSLELGDSALYFCASSAQGSGTEAFFGQGTRLTVV.

The rearrangement uses TRBV28 and TRBJ1-5; 11 bases agree with TRBD1. Looked up from germline, CDR1 is MDHEN and CDR2 is SYDVKM. V was pared by 6 bases and J by 3 bases, with 4 bases of the junction left unmatched. The CDR3 has 15 residues. CDR3 residues: CASSRGQGDNQPQHF. The CDR3 DNA reads TGTGCCAGCAGCCGGGGACAGGGGGACAATCAGCCCCAGCATTTT. The entire variable domain, with the rest obtained from reference TRBV28 and TRBJ1-5, is as follows: DVKVTQSSRYLVKRTGEKVFLECVQDMDHENMFWYRQDPGLGLRLIYFSYDVKMKEKGDIPEGYSVSREKKERFSLILESASTNQTSMYLCASSRGQGDNQPQHFGDGTRLSIL.

The V gene is TRBV6-6, the J gene TRBJ2-5; tentatively, D is TRBD1 (5 bases). Per the germline V gene, CDR1 is MNHNY and CDR2 is SVGAGI (reference sequence). The CDR3 has 14 amino acids. V was shortened by 6 bases and J by 0 bases, with 11 bases between the two germline ends. The CDR3 DNA sequence: TGTGCCAGCAGACCCGGACAATACCAAGAGACCCAGTACTTC. Translation gives CASRPGQYQETQYF.

The chain joins TRBV6-6 to TRBJ2-5; 9 bases align to TRBD1. CDR1 MNHNY and CDR2 SVGAGI come from the germline V gene (reference sequence). This CDR3 has 14 amino acids. The V segment lost 6 bases and the J segment 5 bases; nucleotides outside the gene matches: 7. This CDR3 reads CASRGQGWRETQYF. CDR3 in DNA: TGTGCCAGCAGAGGACAGGGGTGGAGGGAGACCCAGTACTTC.

This chain uses TRBV6-5 with TRBJ2-4; D is perhaps TRBD2 (6 bases). Looked up from germline, CDR1 is MNHEY and CDR2 is SVGAGI. The V end was cut by 5 bases, the J end by 7 bases, with 18 bases between. The CDR3 length is 15 residues. DNA for the CDR3: TGTGCCAGCAGTAGAAGACGGGGAGGTTGGAACATTCAGTACTTC. Translated: CASSRRRGGWNIQYF.

The chain is built from TRBV4-1 and TRBJ1-1; 8 bases align to TRBD1. Germline lookup yields CDR1 MGHRA and CDR2 YSYEKL. The length of the CDR3 is 17 residues. V lost 1 base and J lost 0; bases outside the gene matches: 7. The DNA for the CDR3 is TGCGCCAGCAGCCAAGGAGGGTCAGGGGGCCTGAACACTGAAGCTTTCTTT. Amino acids: CASSQGGSGGLNTEAFF.

The V call is TRBV6-1, the J call TRBJ2-2; TRBD1 matches at 10 bases. The V gene's germline CDR1 is MNHNS and CDR2 SASEGT. With 8 bases clipped from V and 6 bases from J, the junction kept 9 bases outside the gene matches. This CDR3 contains 15 residues. CDR3 in amino acids: CASSSGQGFSGELFF. DNA of the CDR3: TGTGCCAGCTCCTCGGGACAGGGGTTTTCCGGGGAGCTGTTTTTT.

The table lists this clone with a few counts. This chain connects TRBV28 to TRBJ1-1; D is perhaps TRBD1 (5 bases). With 4 bases removed from V and 5 bases from J, the gap between germline ends came to 8 bases. This CDR3 is built from 12 residues. Germline CDR1 is MDHEN and CDR2 is SYDVKM. CDR3 residues: CASSWGTTEAFF. In DNA form, the CDR3 reads TGTGCCAGCAGTTGGGGGACTACTGAAGCTTTCTTT. Combining the CDR3 with reference TRBV28 and TRBJ1-1 gives the whole variable domain DVKVTQSSRYLVKRTGEKVFLECVQDMDHENMFWYRQDPGLGLRLIYFSYDVKMKEKGDIPEGYSVSREKKERFSLILESASTNQTSMYLCASSWGTTEAFFGQGTRLTVV.

The chain combines TRBV7-2 with TRBJ2-7, with D possibly being TRBD1 (5 bases). This CDR3 is 14 amino acids long. The germline V and J ends were trimmed by 5 bases and 7 bases, with 18 bases remaining between them. Germline CDR1 reads SGHTA; CDR2 reads FQGNSA. CDR3 coding DNA: TGTGCCAGCAGCCCCCAGTCCCGGCAGGGAGAGCAGTACTTC. Translating it yields CASSPQSRQGEQYF.

The chain employs TRBV5-1 and TRBJ2-2; the match to TRBD2 covers 12 bases. In germline, CDR1 is SGHRS, CDR2 YFSETQ. V shed 6 bases and J 3 bases; nucleotides not matched to a gene: 3. CDR3 length: 15 amino acids. CDR3 sequence (DNA): TGCGCCAGCAAGCTAGCGGGGGGGTACACCGGGGAGCTGTTTTTT. Translated, it gives CASKLAGGYTGELFF.

This chain joins TRBV5-4 and TRBJ1-1, with 8 bases aligning to TRBD1. The CDR3 length is 14 residues. V shed 3 bases and J 1 base; nucleotides not matched to a gene: 2. The germline V gene encodes CDR1 SGHNT and CDR2 YYREEE (reference sequence). This CDR3 reads CASSSGQGNTEAFF. In DNA form, the CDR3 reads TGTGCCAGCAGCTCAGGACAGGGGAACACTGAAGCTTTCTTT.

The CDR3 reads CASRAGTGASTDTQYF. The CDR3 nucleotides are TGTGCCAGCAGGGCGGGGACAGGGGCGAGCACAGATACGCAGTATTTT. The V gene is TRBV5-4, the J gene TRBJ2-3; 10 positions agree with TRBD1. Germline lookup yields CDR1 SGHNT and CDR2 YYREEE (reference sequence). The CDR3 extends over 16 amino acids. V lost 5 bases and J lost 0; bases outside the gene matches: 6.

The chain carries TRBV10-2 and TRBJ2-5; possible D gene TRBD1, 6 bases. The CDR3 spans 13 residues. In germline, CDR1 is WSHSY, CDR2 SAAADI. V was trimmed by 10 bases and J by 1 base, leaving 13 bases between them. CDR3 sequence reads: CAISDRIQETQYF. CDR3 sequence (DNA): TGCGCCATCAGCGACAGGATCCAAGAGACCCAGTACTTC.

The chain is built from TRBV27 and TRBJ2-2, with 7 bases that match TRBD2. Per germline, CDR1 MNHEY and CDR2 SMNVEV (reference sequence). V shed 7 bases and J 4 bases; nucleotides not matched to a gene: 6. The CDR3 spans 14 residues. DNA of the CDR3: TGTGCCAGCATGCTGGGGGGGAGCACCGGGGAGCTGTTTTTT. It specifies CASMLGGSTGELFF.

The J gene is TRBJ1-5, the V gene TRBV4-1; 8 bases agree with TRBD1. Germline-derived CDR1 and CDR2 are MGHRA and YSYEKL. This CDR3 comprises 15 residues. V gave up 4 bases and J gave up 6 bases; unmatched junction bases: 8. The CDR3 DNA is TGCGCCAGCAGCCTAGAGACAGGGGTGGGTCAGCCCCAGCATTTT. This translates into CASSLETGVGQPQHF.

In the case of this clone: A read error may produce the germline difference seen at one junction end. This chain connects TRBV7-7 to TRBJ2-7; 9 bases map to TRBD1. Germline V gene sequence: CDR1 SSHAT, CDR2 FNYEAQ (reference sequence). The CDR3 covers 14 residues. The CDR3 DNA sequence: TGTGCTAGCAGCTCCGGACAGGGGAACTACGAGCAGTACTTC. This translates into CASSSGQGNYEQYF. Full variable domain (outside the CDR3, taken from reference TRBV7-7 and TRBJ2-7): GAGVSQSPRYKVTKRGQDVTLRCDPISSHATLYWYQQALGQGPEFLTYFNYEAQPDKSGLPSDRFSAERPEGSISTLTIQRTEQRDSAMYRCASSSGQGNYEQYFGPGTRLTVT.

The rearrangement uses TRBV5-1 and TRBJ1-2, with no clear D. V was pared by 1 base and J by 4 bases, with 8 bases between. Germline V CDR1 and CDR2: SGHRS, YFSETQ. The CDR3 is made up of 13 amino acids. The CDR3 DNA reads as TGCGCCAGCAGCTTGAGCTCCATCTATGGCTACACCTTC. This sequence encodes CASSLSSIYGYTF. The variable domain in full, with the rest retrieved from reference TRBV5-1 and TRBJ1-2, is KAGVTQTPRYLIKTRGQQVTLSCSPISGHRSVSWYQQTPGQGLQFLFEYFSETQRNKGNFPGRFSGRQFSNSRSEMNVSTLELGDSALYLCASSLSSIYGYTFGSGTRLTVV.

This chain uses TRBV4-2 with TRBJ2-7; 9 nucleotides align to TRBD1. Trimming at V came to 4 bases and at J to 7 bases, leaving 8 bases not matched to a gene. CDR3 length equals 14 residues. CDR1 and CDR2 (germline): LGHNA, YNFKEQ. CDR3 sequence (DNA): TGTGCCAGCAGCCCCCGGGACAGGGCGTGGGAGCAGTACTTC. It encodes CASSPRDRAWEQYF.

The chain joins TRBV5-1 to TRBJ1-3; D may be TRBD1 (6 bases). The V end was cut by 7 bases, the J end by 0 bases, with 11 bases between. There are 14 residues in the CDR3. CDR1 and CDR2 from the germline V gene are SGHRS and YFSETQ. CDR3 sequence: CASSQDSSGNTIYF. The CDR3 nucleotides read TGCGCCAGCTCCCAGGACAGCTCTGGAAACACCATATATTTT.